What follows are 27 T cell receptor beta chains derived from one specimen sequenced in a study of spatial heterogeneity in lung cancer. Whole-study findings and limits: How many expanded intratumoral alpha and beta TCRs were present tracked the tumor mutation count, which was a count of nonsynonymous mutations.

MiXCR, run by TCRdb on the 5' RACE reads, gives a single entry per CDR3 protein. The profile covers several thousand distinct CDR3 sequences, with around 15% appearing a single time and 9% taken by the ten largest. These receptors lack a known antigen. Noted time point: sample taken at primary tumor resection. The source was lung tumor tissue, collected at surgery. These receptors were taken from a female donor with early-stage non-small cell lung cancer.

This clonotype is medium-sized in the sample. Because this beta chain is a stray read in a library intended to capture alpha chains, its abundance should not be given much weight. This chain connects TRBV5-1 to TRBJ1-1, with D possibly matching TRBD1 (6 bases). V gave up 4 bases and J gave up 3 bases, with 19 bases separating them. Germline loops: CDR1 SGHRS, CDR2 YFSETQ. There are 16 residues in the CDR3. DNA for the CDR3: TGCGCCAGCAGCCCGGGACATTGGGCCAGGGACACTGAAGCTTTCTTT. This sequence encodes CASSPGHWARDTEAFF.

In its sample, this clonotype was seen many times. This beta chain came through as a stray read in a library set up for alpha chains, and its size says little. The V and J genes are TRBV24-1 and TRBJ1-5, with D possibly being TRBD1 (6 bases). The CDR3 is made up of 15 amino acids. The V and J ends lost 4 bases and 0 bases respectively, with 9 bases between them. Germline V gene data show CDR1 as KGHDR and CDR2 as SFDVKD. The CDR3 sequence is CATSESTGSNQPQHF. CDR3 DNA: TGTGCCACCAGTGAGTCGACAGGTAGCAATCAGCCCCAGCATTTT.

This clonotype ranks as medium-sized. This beta chain is a stray read from a library made for alpha chains; its abundance is not meaningful. V and J are TRBV25-1 and TRBJ1-5; TRBD1 might be the D (5 bases). The ends were cut back, 8 bases at V and 5 bases at J, with 10 bases in the middle. CDR3 length: 12 amino acids. CDR1 is MGHDK and CDR2 is SYGVNS in the germline V gene. DNA of the CDR3: TGTGCCAGCTCTCGAGGGGATCAGCCCCAGCATTTT. It codes for CASSRGDQPQHF.

This clonotype was counted ten times or more. In a library made to pick up alpha chains, this beta chain is a stray read with a size that means little. The CDR3 here is CSARIPDRAANTGELFF. CDR3 coding DNA: TGCAGTGCTAGAATACCCGACAGGGCCGCGAACACCGGGGAGCTGTTTTTT. This chain uses TRBV20-1 with TRBJ2-2, with TRBD1 matching over 7 bases. Looked up from germline, CDR1 is DFQATT and CDR2 is SNEGSKA (reference sequence). The CDR3 is 17 amino acids. The J segment lost 0 bases and the V segment lost 2 bases, leaving 9 bases of the junction unmatched.

This clonotype occurred many times. The size of this beta chain means little, since it is a stray read in a library made for alpha chains. The chain uses TRBV7-2 and TRBJ2-7, with D uncertain. The germline CDR1 and CDR2 sequences are SGHTA and FQGNSA. The CDR3 runs to 15 residues. V was clipped by 5 bases and J by 4 bases, with 18 bases between them. CDR3 DNA: TGTGCCAGCAGCCTGGATACCTGGGGTTCGTACGAGCAGTACTTC. As protein: CASSLDTWGSYEQYF.

By its share, this clonotype is medium-sized (0.01 to 0.1%). With the library built for alpha chains, this beta chain is off target and its frequency is not meaningful. V gene TRBV28 combines with J gene TRBJ2-5, with unresolved D. The V gene lost 6 bases and the J gene lost 4 bases, with 3 bases spanning the gap. Per the germline V gene, CDR1 is MDHEN and CDR2 is SYDVKM. There are 10 residues in the CDR3. CDR3 amino acids: CASSRETQYF. For the CDR3, the DNA is TGTGCCAGCAGCCGAGAGACCCAGTACTTC.

This clonotype was recorded many times. This beta chain is a stray sequence in a library constructed for alpha chains; its clone size is not meaningful. V and J are TRBV6-1 and TRBJ1-5, with D perhaps TRBD1 (5 bases). Germline CDR1 and CDR2: MNHNS and SASEGT. Between the trimmed V and J ends, which lost 0 bases and 9 bases, there was a span of 9 bases. The CDR3 has 13 amino acids. The CDR3: CASSEAQGSPQHF. In nucleotides, the CDR3 is TGTGCCAGCAGTGAAGCGCAGGGCTCGCCCCAGCATTTT.

By share, this clonotype counts as medium-sized. As an off-target read in a library built for alpha chains, this beta chain has a frequency of little significance. The CDR3 region has the DNA TGTGCCAGCACCAACGATAACGTAGGGAAACAGCCCCAGCATTTT. Amino acids: CASTNDNVGKQPQHF. The gene calls are TRBV6-6 and TRBJ1-5; D gene unclear. The CDR3 totals 15 residues. The V gene lost 7 bases and the J gene lost 7 bases, with 20 bases spanning the gap. Germline V gene lookup returns CDR1 MNHNY and CDR2 SVGAGI (reference sequence).

At least ten counts were recorded for this clonotype. This beta chain is a stray sequence in a library constructed for alpha chains; its clone size is not meaningful. The chain combines TRBV7-9 with TRBJ1-6; D ambiguous. The CDR3 is 12 amino acids. Trimming stripped 4 bases from V and 9 bases from J, with 7 bases between. Germline values: CDR1 SEHNR, CDR2 FQNEAQ (reference sequence). The CDR3 here is CASSSPFSPLHF. CDR3 DNA: TGTGCCAGCAGCTCCCCATTTTCACCCCTCCACTTT.

This clonotype is deemed medium-sized (0.01 to 0.1%). The library was built for alpha chains, so this beta chain is an off-target read and its size means little. The rearrangement uses TRBV6-2 or TRBV6-3 and TRBJ1-5; D ambiguous. This CDR3 spans 15 amino acids. Germline assignment: CDR1 MNHEY and CDR2 SVGEGT. Trimming took off 0 bases at V and 9 bases at J, with 15 bases between the two ends. CDR3 in amino acids: CASSYSYGSLGPQHF. CDR3 DNA sequence: TGTGCCAGCAGTTACTCTTACGGGTCCTTAGGGCCCCAGCATTTT.

By share, this clonotype ranks as medium-sized (0.01 to 0.1%). As an off-target read in a library built for alpha chains, this beta chain has a frequency of little significance. The chain is built from TRBV10-3 and TRBJ2-5; 7 bases fit TRBD1. V lost 4 bases and J lost 1; bases outside the gene matches: 9. The CDR3 is 16 residues long. CDR1 is ENHRY, CDR2 SYGVKD, per germline. The CDR3 nucleotides read TGTGCCATCAGTGCAGGAGACAGGGTAATCCAAGAGACCCAGTACTTC. This gives the protein CAISAGDRVIQETQYF.

This clonotype was recorded at least ten times. This beta chain was picked up by a library intended for alpha chains and is off target, so its count carries little meaning. The V call is TRBV20-1, the J call TRBJ1-5, with a possible D match to TRBD1 (5 bases). Trimming left V 4 bases short and J 11 bases short, with 15 bases between. This CDR3 has 12 residues. Germline CDR1 reads DFQATT; CDR2 reads SNEGSKA (reference sequence). CDR3 nucleotides: TGCAGTGCTACTAAGACAGATCGGGCCCAGCATTTT. This encodes CSATKTDRAQHF.

This clonotype occurred many times. The library was prepared for alpha chains; this beta chain is a stray read, so its frequency means little. The chain carries TRBV14 and TRBJ2-2; maybe TRBD2 (6 bases). The ends were cut back, 4 bases at V and 5 bases at J, with 17 bases in the middle. The germline V gene encodes CDR1 SGHDN and CDR2 FVKESK. CDR3 size: 16 residues. CDR3 region: CASSPREGLWTGELFF. Here the CDR3 DNA reads TGTGCCAGCAGCCCGCGGGAAGGACTCTGGACCGGGGAGCTGTTTTTT.

The table lists this clonotype with a few counts. Since it is a stray read in a library aimed at alpha chains, this beta chain has a size that is not meaningful. The chain joins TRBV21-1 to TRBJ2-1; the DNA was not used to check the table's D call, TRBD2. TRBV21-1 is noted as a pseudogene. The CDR3 sequence is 17 residues long. CDR3 in DNA: TGTGCCAGCAGCAAGGGCGGTAGGGAGAGCTCCTACAATGAGCAGTTCTTC. Translating gives CASSKGGRESSYNEQFF.

In this sample, this clonotype turned up many times. As an off-target read in a library built for alpha chains, this beta chain has a frequency of little significance. The gene calls are TRBV9 and TRBJ2-1; no firm D call. CDR1 is SGDLS, CDR2 YYNGEE, per germline. CDR3 length equals 17 residues. Trimming left V 0 bases short and J 1 base short, with 14 bases between. The DNA of the CDR3 is TGTGCCAGCAGCGTAGGGTACATCCCCGATTCCTACAATGAGCAGTTCTTC. The encoded protein is CASSVGYIPDSYNEQFF.

This clonotype is medium-sized. Being off target in a library aimed at alpha chains, this beta chain has a size of little meaning. The genes are TRBV6-1 and TRBJ2-2; TRBD2 matches at 9 bases. V lost 7 bases and J lost 1; bases outside the gene matches: 4. The CDR3 totals 15 residues. CDR1 is MNHNS, CDR2 SASEGT, per germline. The CDR3 DNA reads TGTGCCAGCAAGGGACTAGCCTTGAACACCGGGGAGCTGTTTTTT. This encodes CASKGLALNTGELFF.

This clonotype was observed at least ten times. This beta chain is a stray sequence in a library constructed for alpha chains; its clone size is not meaningful. V and J are TRBV5-1 and TRBJ1-4; D gene uncertain. Trimming stripped 0 bases from V and 7 bases from J, with 4 bases between. The V gene's germline CDR1 is SGHRS and CDR2 YFSETQ. The CDR3 is 12 residues long. CDR3 amino acids: CASSLASEKLFF. The CDR3 DNA reads TGCGCCAGCAGCTTGGCAAGTGAAAAACTGTTTTTT.

This clonotype was found many times. The library was prepared for alpha chains; this beta chain is a stray read, so its frequency means little. This chain links TRBV30 with TRBJ2-3; D call uncertain. CDR3 length: 16 amino acids. The germline V gene encodes CDR1 GTSNPN and CDR2 SVGIG (reference sequence). Between the trimmed V and J ends, which lost 5 bases and 2 bases, there was a span of 20 bases. The DNA of the CDR3 is TGTGCCTGGGTCCCAACGGGCCTCTACGTCACAGATACGCAGTATTTT. As protein: CAWVPTGLYVTDTQYF.

This clonotype was observed many times. This beta chain appears as a stray read in a library generated for alpha chains; its size is not informative. The chain uses TRBV21-1 and TRBJ2-3; TRBD2 is the table's D call, not checked against the DNA. TRBV21-1 is labeled a pseudogene. This CDR3 is 16 amino acids long. The CDR3 loop is CASSHEFRGWTDTQYF. The CDR3 coding sequence is TGTGCCAGCAGCCACGAGTTCCGGGGGTGGACAGATACGCAGTATTTT.

This clonotype was detected ten times or more. A library prepared for alpha chains yielded this beta chain as an off-target read; its size is of little meaning. The J gene is TRBJ2-2, the V gene TRBV2; a weak D match, TRBD1 (6 bases). The germline V gene encodes CDR1 SNHLY and CDR2 FYNNEI. V lost 6 bases and J 4 bases, leaving 21 bases between the germline ends. This CDR3 comprises 17 residues. The CDR3 sequence: CASRPPGPARGTGELFF. CDR3 nucleotides: TGTGCCAGCAGACCCCCCGGGCCAGCCAGGGGCACCGGGGAGCTGTTTTTT.

This clonotype was seen repeatedly, ten times or more. An end of the junction differs from the germline gene, which may be a read error. The library was built for alpha chains, so this beta chain is an off-target read and its size means little. The chain joins TRBV7-7 to TRBJ2-5; possibly TRBD1 for D (5 bases). The CDR3 spans 15 residues. CDR1 is SSHAT, CDR2 FNYEAQ, per germline (reference sequence). CDR3 in amino acids: CASSFNPGHQETQYF. The CDR3 nucleotides are TGTGCTAGCAGCTTTAACCCAGGGCACCAAGAGACCCAGTACTTC.

In its sample, this clonotype is medium-sized. A library made for alpha chains picked up this beta chain off target, so its size means little. This chain links TRBV4-2 with TRBJ1-4; TRBD1 matches at 11 bases. Looked up from germline, CDR1 is LGHNA and CDR2 is YNFKEQ. V lost 5 bases to trimming and J lost 7 bases; unmatched junction nucleotides: 6. The CDR3 consists of 15 residues. The CDR3 DNA reads TGTGCCAGCAGCGTCCTGGGACAGGGGGGTGAAAAACTGTTTTTT. Protein: CASSVLGQGGEKLFF.

This clonotype ranks as medium-sized. The library was prepared for alpha chains; this beta chain is a stray read, so its frequency means little. V usage is TRBV12-3 or TRBV12-4 and J usage is TRBJ1-2; maybe TRBD1 (5 bases). V was shortened by 4 bases and J by 4 bases, with 13 bases between the two germline ends. The CDR3 runs to 14 residues. CDR3 in amino acids: CASSSPRQSYGYTF. CDR3 bases: TGTGCCAGCAGTTCCCCCAGACAGTCCTATGGCTACACCTTC.

As regards this clonotype: This beta chain is an off-target read within a library intended for alpha chains, so its frequency means little. CDR3 sequence: CALVPRTTEAFF. CDR3 nucleotides: TGTGCCTTGGTCCCTCGCACCACTGAAGCTTTCTTT. The genes are TRBV30 and TRBJ1-1; D gene unclear. The germline V gene has CDR1 GTSNPN and CDR2 SVGIG (reference sequence). CDR3 length: 12 amino acids. V was clipped by 7 bases and J by 4 bases, with 13 bases between them.

This clonotype was recorded at least ten times. The library was prepared for alpha chains; this beta chain is a stray read, so its frequency means little. CDR3 amino acids: CASSPGRNEQFF. The CDR3 DNA reads TGCGCCAGCAGCCCTGGACGGAATGAGCAGTTCTTC. The chain has TRBV4-1 and TRBJ2-1; no reliable D call. Looked up from germline, CDR1 is MGHRA and CDR2 is YSYEKL. This CDR3 is built from 12 residues. V was pared by 4 bases and J by 7 bases, with 8 bases between.

By sample share, this clonotype is medium-sized (0.01 to 0.1%). The library was prepared for alpha chains; this beta chain is a stray read, so its frequency means little. This chain uses TRBV7-2 with TRBJ1-6; D not certain. Germline V gene sequence: CDR1 SGHTA, CDR2 FQGNSA. The CDR3 is made up of 16 amino acids. V dropped 2 bases and J dropped 8 bases, with 16 bases sitting between them. The CDR3 DNA is TGTGCCAGCAGCTTATATGGACCGCATAGGTATTCACCCCTCCACTTT. Translated: CASSLYGPHRYSPLHF.

By sample share, this clonotype is medium-sized. This beta chain is a stray read from a library made for alpha chains; its abundance is not meaningful. The chain is built from TRBV20-1 and TRBJ1-6; no clear D. V lost 3 bases, J lost 10 bases, and 13 bases lay in between. The CDR3 spans 13 residues. Germline V gene lookup returns CDR1 DFQATT and CDR2 SNEGSKA (reference sequence). CDR3 coding DNA: TGCAGTGCTAGTAAAGGGTTGGGATCACCCCTCCACTTT. Protein: CSASKGLGSPLHF.